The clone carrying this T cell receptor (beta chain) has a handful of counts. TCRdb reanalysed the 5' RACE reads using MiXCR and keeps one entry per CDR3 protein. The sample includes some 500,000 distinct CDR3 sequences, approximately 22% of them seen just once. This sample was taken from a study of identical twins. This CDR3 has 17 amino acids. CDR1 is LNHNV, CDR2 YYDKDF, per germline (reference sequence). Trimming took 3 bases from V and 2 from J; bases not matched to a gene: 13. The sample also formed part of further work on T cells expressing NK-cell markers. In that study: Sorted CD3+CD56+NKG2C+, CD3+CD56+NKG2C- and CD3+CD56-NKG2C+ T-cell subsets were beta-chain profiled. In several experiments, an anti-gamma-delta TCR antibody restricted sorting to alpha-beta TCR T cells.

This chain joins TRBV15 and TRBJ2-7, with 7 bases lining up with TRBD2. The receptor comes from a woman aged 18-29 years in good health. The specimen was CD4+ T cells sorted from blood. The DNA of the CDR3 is TGTGCCACCAGCAGGGGACTTTATCCTAGCGGCACCTACGAGCAGTACTTC. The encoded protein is CATSRGLYPSGTYEQYF.